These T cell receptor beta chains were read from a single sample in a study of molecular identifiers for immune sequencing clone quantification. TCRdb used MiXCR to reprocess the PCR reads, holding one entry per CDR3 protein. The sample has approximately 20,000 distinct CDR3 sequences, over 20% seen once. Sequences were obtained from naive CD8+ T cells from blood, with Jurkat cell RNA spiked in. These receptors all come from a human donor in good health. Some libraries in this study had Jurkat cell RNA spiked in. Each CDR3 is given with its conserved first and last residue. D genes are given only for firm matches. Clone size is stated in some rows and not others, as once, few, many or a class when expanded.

CASSLTLGGTYEQYF | TGCGCCAGCAGCTTGACCTTAGGGGGAACCTACGAGCAGTACTTC | . | TRBV5-1 | medium-sized | TRBJ2-7
CASSPGGSNQPQHF | TGTGCCAGCAGCCCAGGGGGTAGCAATCAGCCCCAGCATTTT | TRBD1 | TRBV9 | many | TRBJ1-5
CASNREASGTDTQYF | TGTGCCAGCAATAGAGAGGCCTCTGGCACAGATACGCAGTATTTT | . | TRBV28 | . | TRBJ2-3
CASSPYWGNQPQHF | TGTGCCAGCAGCCCGTATTGGGGCAATCAGCCCCAGCATTTT | . | TRBV5-6 | few | TRBJ1-5
CSAPGPGFEQYF | TGCAGTGCCCCTGGCCCAGGGTTCGAGCAGTACTTC | . | TRBV20-1 | many | TRBJ2-7
CSVRSPSSYEQYF | TGCAGCGTCCGTTCACCTAGCTCCTACGAGCAGTACTTC | . | TRBV29-1 | few | TRBJ2-7
CASSSGQGEEQYF | TGCGCCAGCAGCTCAGGACAGGGAGAAGAGCAGTACTTC | TRBD1 | TRBV4-1 | many | TRBJ2-7
CASSLGPNSGANVLTF | TGTGCCAGCAGTCTGGGACCGAACTCTGGGGCCAACGTCCTGACTTTC | . | TRBV28 | many | TRBJ2-6
CASSQTGNPGANVLTF | TGTGCCAGCAGCCAGACAGGGAACCCCGGGGCCAACGTCCTGACTTTC | TRBD1 | TRBV28 | . | TRBJ2-6
CASSYSETSGYEQYF | TGTGCCAGCAGTTACTCGGAGACATCGGGCTACGAGCAGTACTTC | . | TRBV6-2/TRBV6-3 | many | TRBJ2-7